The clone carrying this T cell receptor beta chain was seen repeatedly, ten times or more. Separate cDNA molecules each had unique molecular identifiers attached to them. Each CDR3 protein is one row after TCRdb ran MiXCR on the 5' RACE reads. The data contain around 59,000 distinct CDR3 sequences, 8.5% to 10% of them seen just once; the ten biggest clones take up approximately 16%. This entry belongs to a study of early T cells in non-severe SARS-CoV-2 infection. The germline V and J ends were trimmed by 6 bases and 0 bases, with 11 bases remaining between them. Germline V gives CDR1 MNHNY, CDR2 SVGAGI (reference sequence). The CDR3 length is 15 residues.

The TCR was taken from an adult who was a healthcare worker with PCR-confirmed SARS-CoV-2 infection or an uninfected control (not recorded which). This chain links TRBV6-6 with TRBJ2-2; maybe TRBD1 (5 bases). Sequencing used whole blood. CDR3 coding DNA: TGTGCCAGCAGAAGGGGTGGACCGAACACCGGGGAGCTGTTTTTT. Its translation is CASRRGGPNTGELFF.